The T cell receptor (beta chain) described here comes from a study of T-cell reconstitution after alpha-beta-depleted transplantation in children (dated by TCRdb to the mid-2010s). Background for the entire study: T-cell immune reconstitution after TCRalphabeta/CD19-depleted allogeneic hematopoietic cell transplantation in children was quantitatively tracked in the study by means of TCR repertoire profiling.

Receptor libraries were prepared by PCR. Sequencing relied on an Illumina HiSeq 2500. To normalize quantification of the TCRbeta repertoire, the TCR libraries were built with molecular barcoding that relied on unique molecular identifiers. TCRdb cleaned the public reads at Q25 with fastp, built clones with MiXCR and kept in-frame beta chains. Under each unique CDR3 protein, matching rows form one entry showing the most common genes and DNA. The sample table records 420,000 or so distinct CDR3 sequences; 11% of these occur just once. Of the sample, 5% to 6.5% falls within the top ten clones. The sample holds many counts of this clonotype. What antigen it recognizes has not been identified. Base qualities are missing; no much larger clone stands one base away. The TCR originated in a human donor who donated a stem cell graft to a child with acute myeloid leukemia. This material consisted of PBMCs from the stem cell graft donor, taken from the stem cell graft.

The DNA reads as follows: TGTGCCAGCAGCCCGGGACAGGGTGTCCCCACTGAAGCTTTCTTT. Translated, it gives CASSPGQGVPTEAFF. The chain is encoded by TRBV7-3 joined to TRBJ1-1; 9 central nucleotides agree with TRBD1. From its cysteine to its phenylalanine, the CDR3 spans 15 amino acids. The retained sequence is limited to the CDR3, 45 bases, with the frame set at the first base. The CDR1 and CDR2 encoded by the germline V gene are SGHTA and FQGTGA. Ends trimmed: V by 5 bases, J by 4 bases; bases unmatched to a gene: 8. With all but the CDR3 taken from the reference TRBV7-3 and TRBJ1-1 genes, the full variable domain is: GAGVSQTPSNKVTEKGKYVELRCDPISGHTALYWYRQSLGQGPEFLIYFQGTGAADDSGLPNDRFFAVRPEGSVSTLKIQRTERGDSAVYLCASSPGQGVPTEAFFGQGTRLTVV.